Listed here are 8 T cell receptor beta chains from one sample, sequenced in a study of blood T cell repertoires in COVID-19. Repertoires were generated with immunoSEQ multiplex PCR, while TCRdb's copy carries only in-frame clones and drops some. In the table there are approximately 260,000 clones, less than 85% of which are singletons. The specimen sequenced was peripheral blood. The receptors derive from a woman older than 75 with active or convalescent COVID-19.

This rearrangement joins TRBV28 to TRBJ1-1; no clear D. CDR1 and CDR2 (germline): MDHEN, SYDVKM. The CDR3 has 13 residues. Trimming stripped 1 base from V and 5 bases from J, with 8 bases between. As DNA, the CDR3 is TGTGCCAGCAGTTTATCACGCGGGACTGAAGCTTTCTTT. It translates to CASSLSRGTEAFF.

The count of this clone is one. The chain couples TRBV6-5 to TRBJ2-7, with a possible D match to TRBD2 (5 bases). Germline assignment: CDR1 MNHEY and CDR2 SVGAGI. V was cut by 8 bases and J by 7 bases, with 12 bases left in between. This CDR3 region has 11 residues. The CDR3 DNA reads TGTGCCAGCTTAGACGGGGTTGAGCAGTACTTC. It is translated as CASLDGVEQYF.

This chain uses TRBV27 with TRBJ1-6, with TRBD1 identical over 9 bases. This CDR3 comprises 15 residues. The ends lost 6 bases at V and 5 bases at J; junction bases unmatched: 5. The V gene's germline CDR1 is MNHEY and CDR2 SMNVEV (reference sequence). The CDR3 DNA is TGTGCCAGCAGCTTCTGGGACAGGGATAATTCACCCCTCCACTTT. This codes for CASSFWDRDNSPLHF.

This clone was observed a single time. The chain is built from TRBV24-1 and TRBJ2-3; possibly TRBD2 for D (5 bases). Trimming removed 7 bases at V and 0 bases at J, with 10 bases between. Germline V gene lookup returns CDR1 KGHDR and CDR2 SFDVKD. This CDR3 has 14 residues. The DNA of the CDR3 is TGTGCCACCAGACCACGGGGTAGCACAGATACGCAGTATTTT. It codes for CATRPRGSTDTQYF.

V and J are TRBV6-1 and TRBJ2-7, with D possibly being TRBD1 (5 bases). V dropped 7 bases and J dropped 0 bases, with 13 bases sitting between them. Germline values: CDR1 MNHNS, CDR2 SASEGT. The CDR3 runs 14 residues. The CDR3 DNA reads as TGTGCCAGCAATTTGGGCCAGGGCTCCTACGAGCAGTACTTC. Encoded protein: CASNLGQGSYEQYF.

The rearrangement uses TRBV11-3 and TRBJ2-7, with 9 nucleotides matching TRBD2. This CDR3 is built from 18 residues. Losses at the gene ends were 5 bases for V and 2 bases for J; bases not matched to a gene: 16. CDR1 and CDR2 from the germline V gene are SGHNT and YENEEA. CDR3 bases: TGTGCCAGCAGCCCGCAACGGCCTAGCGGGGCGAAGACCTACGAGCAGTACTTC. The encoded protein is CASSPQRPSGAKTYEQYF.

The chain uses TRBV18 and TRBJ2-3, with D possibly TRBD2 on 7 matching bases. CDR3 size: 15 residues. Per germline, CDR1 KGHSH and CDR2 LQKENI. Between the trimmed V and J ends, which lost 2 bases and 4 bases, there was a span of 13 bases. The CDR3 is CASSPEGGPSDTQYF. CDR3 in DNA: TGTGCCAGCTCACCAGAGGGGGGGCCTTCAGATACGCAGTATTTT.

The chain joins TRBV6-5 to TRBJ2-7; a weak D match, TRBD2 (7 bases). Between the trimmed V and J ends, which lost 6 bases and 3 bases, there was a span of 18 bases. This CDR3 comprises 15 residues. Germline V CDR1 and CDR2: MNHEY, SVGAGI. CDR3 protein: CASRSSEGGFYEQYF. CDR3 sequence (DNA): TGTGCCAGCAGGTCCTCGGAGGGGGGGTTCTACGAGCAGTACTTC.